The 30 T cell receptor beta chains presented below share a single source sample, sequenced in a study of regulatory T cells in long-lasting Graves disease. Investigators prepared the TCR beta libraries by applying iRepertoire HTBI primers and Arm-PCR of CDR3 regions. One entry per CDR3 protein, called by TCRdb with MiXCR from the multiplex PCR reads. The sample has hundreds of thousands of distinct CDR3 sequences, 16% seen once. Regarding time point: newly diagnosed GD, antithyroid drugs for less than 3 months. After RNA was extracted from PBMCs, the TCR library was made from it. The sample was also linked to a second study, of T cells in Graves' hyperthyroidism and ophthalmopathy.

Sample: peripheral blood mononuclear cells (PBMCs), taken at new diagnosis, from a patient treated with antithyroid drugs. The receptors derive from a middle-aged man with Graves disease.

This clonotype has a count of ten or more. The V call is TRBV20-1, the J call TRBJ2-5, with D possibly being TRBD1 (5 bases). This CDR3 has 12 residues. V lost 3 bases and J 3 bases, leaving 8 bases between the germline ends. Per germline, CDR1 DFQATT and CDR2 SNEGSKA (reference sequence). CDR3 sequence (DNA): TGCAGTGCTAGTCCCAGGGAAGAGACCCAGTACTTC. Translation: CSASPREETQYF.

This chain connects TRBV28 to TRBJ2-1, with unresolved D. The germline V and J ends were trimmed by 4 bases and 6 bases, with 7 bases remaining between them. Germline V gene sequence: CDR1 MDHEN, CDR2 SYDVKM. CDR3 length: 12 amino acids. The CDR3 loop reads CASSYWSNEQFF. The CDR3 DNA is TGTGCCAGCAGTTACTGGAGCAATGAGCAGTTCTTC.

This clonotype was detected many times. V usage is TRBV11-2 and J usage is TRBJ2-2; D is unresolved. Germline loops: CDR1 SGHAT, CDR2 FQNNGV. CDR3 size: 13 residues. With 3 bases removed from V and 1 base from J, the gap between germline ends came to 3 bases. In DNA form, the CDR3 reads TGTGCCAGCAGCTTCGAGAACACCGGGGAGCTGTTTTTT. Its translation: CASSFENTGELFF.

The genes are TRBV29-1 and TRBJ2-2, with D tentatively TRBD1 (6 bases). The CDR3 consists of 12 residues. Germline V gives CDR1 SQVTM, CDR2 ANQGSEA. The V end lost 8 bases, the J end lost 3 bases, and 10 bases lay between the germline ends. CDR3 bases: TGCAGCAAACACAGGGACACCGGGGAGCTGTTTTTT. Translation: CSKHRDTGELFF.

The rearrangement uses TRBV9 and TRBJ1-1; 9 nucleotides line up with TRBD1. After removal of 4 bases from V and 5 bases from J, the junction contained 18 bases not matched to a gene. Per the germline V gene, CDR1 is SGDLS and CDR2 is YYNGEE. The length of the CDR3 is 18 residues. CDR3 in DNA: TGTGCCAGCAGCATATATCCATCCCCCCGACAGGGGGAGACTGAAGCTTTCTTT. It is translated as CASSIYPSPRQGETEAFF.

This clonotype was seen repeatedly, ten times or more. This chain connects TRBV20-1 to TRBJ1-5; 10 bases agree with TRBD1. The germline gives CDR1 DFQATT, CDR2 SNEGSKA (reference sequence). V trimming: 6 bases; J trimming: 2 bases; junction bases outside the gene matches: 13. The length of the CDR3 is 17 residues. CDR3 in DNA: TGCAGTGCGAGGGACAGGGGATCGTCGGATGGCAATCAGCCCCAGCATTTT. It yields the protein CSARDRGSSDGNQPQHF.

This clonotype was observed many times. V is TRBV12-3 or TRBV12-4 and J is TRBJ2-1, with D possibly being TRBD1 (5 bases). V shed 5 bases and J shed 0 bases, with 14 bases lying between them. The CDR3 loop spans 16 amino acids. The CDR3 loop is CASSPTGARSYNEQFF. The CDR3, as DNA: TGTGCCAGCAGTCCTACAGGTGCCCGCTCCTACAATGAGCAGTTCTTC.

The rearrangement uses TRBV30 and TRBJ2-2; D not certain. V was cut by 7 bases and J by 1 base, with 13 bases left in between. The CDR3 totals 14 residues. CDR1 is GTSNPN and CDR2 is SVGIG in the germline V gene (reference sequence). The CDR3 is CASPLNRNTGELFF. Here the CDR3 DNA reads TGTGCCTCCCCCCTTAACAGGAACACCGGGGAGCTGTTTTTT.

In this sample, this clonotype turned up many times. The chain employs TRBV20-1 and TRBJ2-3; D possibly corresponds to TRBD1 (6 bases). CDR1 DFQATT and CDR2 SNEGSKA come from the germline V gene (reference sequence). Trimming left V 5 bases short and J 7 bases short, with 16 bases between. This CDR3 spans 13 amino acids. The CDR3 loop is CSASDSVAYTQYF. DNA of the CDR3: TGCAGTGCTTCGGACAGTGTCGCCTATACGCAGTATTTT.

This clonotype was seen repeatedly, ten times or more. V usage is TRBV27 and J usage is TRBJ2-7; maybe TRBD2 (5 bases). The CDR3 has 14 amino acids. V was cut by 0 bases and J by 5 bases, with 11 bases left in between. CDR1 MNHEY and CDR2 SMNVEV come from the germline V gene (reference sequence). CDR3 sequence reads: CASSLSPGNDEQYF. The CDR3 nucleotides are TGTGCCAGCAGTTTATCCCCCGGGAACGACGAGCAGTACTTC.

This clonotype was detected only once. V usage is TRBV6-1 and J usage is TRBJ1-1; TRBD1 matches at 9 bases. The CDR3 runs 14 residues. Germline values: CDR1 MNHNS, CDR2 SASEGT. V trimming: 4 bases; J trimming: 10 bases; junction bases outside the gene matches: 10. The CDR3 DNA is TGTGCCAGCAGTGTATCGGGACAGGGATTCCCAGCTTTCTTT. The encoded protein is CASSVSGQGFPAFF.

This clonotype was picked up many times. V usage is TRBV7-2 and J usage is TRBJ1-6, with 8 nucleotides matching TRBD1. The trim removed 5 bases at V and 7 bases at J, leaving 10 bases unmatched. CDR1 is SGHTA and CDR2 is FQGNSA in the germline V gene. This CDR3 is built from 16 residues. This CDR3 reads CASSAQRDRRNSPLHF. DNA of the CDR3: TGTGCCAGCAGCGCGCAGCGGGACAGGAGAAATTCACCCCTCCACTTT.

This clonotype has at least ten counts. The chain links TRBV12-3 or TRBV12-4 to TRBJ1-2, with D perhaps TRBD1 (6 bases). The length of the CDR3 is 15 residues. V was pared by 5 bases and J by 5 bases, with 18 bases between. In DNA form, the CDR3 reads TGTGCCAGCAGTCCATACAGGGACGTACGGTATGGCTACACCTTC. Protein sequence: CASSPYRDVRYGYTF.

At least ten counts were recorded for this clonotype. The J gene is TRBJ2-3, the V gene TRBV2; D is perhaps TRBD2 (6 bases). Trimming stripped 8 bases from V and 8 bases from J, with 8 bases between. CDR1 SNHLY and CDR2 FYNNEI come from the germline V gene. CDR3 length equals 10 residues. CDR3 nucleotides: TGTGCCAGCGGGCGGGGTACGCAGTATTTT. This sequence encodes CASGRGTQYF.

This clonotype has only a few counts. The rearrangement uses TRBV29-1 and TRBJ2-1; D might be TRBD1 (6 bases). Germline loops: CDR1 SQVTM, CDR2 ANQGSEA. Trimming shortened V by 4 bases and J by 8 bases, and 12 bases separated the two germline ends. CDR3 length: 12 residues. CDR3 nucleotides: TGCAGCGTTGTTGTACAGGGAGATGAGCAGTTCTTC. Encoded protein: CSVVVQGDEQFF.

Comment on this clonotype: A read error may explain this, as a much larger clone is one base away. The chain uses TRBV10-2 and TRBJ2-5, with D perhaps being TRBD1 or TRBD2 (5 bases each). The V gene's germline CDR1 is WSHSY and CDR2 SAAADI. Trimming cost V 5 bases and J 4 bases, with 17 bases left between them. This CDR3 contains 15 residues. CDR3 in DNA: TGCGCCAGCAGTCCACGAGGGGCGGTTGTAGAGACCCAGTACTTC. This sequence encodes CASSPRGAVVETQYF.

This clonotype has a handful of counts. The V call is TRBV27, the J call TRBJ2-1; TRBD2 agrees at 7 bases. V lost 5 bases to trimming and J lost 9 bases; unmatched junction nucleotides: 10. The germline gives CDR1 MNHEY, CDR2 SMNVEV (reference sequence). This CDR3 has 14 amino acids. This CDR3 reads CASSPDRGGTEQFF. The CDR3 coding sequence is TGTGCCAGCAGTCCCGATAGGGGAGGGACTGAGCAGTTCTTC.

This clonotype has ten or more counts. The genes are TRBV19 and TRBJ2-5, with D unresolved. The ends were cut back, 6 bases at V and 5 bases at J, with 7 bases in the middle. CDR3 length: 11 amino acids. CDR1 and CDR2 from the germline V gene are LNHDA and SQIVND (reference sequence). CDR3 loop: CASRDYETQYF. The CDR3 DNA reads TGTGCCAGTAGGGATTACGAGACCCAGTACTTC. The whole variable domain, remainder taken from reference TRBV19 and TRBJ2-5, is DGGITQSPKYLFRKEGQNVTLSCEQNLNHDAMYWYRQDPGQGLRLIYYSQIVNDFQKGDIAEGYSVSREKKESFPLTVTSAQKNPTAFYLCASRDYETQYFGPGTRLLVL.

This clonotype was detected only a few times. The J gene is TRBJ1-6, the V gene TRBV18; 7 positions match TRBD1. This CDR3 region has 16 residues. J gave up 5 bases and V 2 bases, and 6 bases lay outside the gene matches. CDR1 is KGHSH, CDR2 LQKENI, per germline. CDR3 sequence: CASSPTGVSDNSPLHF. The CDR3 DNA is TGTGCCAGCTCACCAACAGGGGTATCGGATAATTCACCCCTCCACTTT. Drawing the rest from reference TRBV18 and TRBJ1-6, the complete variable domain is NAGVMQNPRHLVRRRGQEARLRCSPMKGHSHVYWYRQLPEEGLKFMVYLQKENIIDESGMPKERFSAEFPKEGPSILRIQQVVRGDSAAYFCASSPTGVSDNSPLHFGNGTRLTVT.

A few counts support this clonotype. CDR3 coding DNA: TGTGCCACCAGCCTAGCGGGGGAAAACAATGAGCAGTTCTTC. This codes for CATSLAGENNEQFF. The chain couples TRBV24-1 to TRBJ2-1, with TRBD2 identical over 10 bases. The V segment lost 7 bases and the J segment 5 bases; nucleotides outside the gene matches: 4. This CDR3 spans 14 amino acids. Per germline, CDR1 KGHDR and CDR2 SFDVKD.

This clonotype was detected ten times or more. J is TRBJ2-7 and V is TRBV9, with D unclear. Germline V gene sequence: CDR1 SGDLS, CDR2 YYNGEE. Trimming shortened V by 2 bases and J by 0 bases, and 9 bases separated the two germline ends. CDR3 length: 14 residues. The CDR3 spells CASSVRPSSYEQYF. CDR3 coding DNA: TGTGCCAGCAGCGTGCGACCAAGCTCCTACGAGCAGTACTTC.

CDR3 nucleotide sequence: TGTGCCAGCAGCCAAGGCCCCCTACAAACCTCTAGTGAAAAACTGTTTTTT. Translation: CASSQGPLQTSSEKLFF. This chain links TRBV4-2 with TRBJ1-4; D remains unclear. CDR3 length: 17 residues. Germline V CDR1 and CDR2: LGHNA, YNFKEQ. Trimming shortened V by 1 base and J by 7 bases, and 19 bases separated the two germline ends.

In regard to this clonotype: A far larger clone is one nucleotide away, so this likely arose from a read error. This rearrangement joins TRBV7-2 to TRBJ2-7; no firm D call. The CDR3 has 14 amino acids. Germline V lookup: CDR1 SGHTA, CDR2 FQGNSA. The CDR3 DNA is TGTGCCAGCAGCGACCCACCTTTCAGCTACGTGCAGTACTTC. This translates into CASSDPPFSYVQYF.

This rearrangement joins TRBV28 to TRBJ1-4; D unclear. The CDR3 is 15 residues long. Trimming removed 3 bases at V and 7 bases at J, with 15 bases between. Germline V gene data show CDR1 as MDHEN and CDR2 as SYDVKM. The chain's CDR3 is CASSFPTSQSEKLFF. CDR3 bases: TGTGCCAGCAGTTTCCCCACATCCCAGAGTGAAAAACTGTTTTTT.

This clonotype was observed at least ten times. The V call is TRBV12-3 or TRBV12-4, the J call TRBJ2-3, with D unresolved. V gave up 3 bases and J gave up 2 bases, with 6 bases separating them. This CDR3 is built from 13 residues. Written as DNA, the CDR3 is TGTGCCAGCAGTTTGCACAACACAGATACGCAGTATTTT. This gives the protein CASSLHNTDTQYF.

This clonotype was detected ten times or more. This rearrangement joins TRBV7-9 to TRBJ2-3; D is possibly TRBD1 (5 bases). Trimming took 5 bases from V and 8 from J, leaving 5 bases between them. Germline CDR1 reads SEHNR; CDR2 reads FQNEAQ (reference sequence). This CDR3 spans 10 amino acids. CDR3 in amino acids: CASSDSTQYF. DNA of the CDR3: TGTGCCAGCAGCGACAGTACGCAGTATTTT. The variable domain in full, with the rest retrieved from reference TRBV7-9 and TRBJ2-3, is DTGVSQNPRHKITKRGQNVTFRCDPISEHNRLYWYRQTLGQGPEFLTYFQNEAQLEKSRLLSDRFSAERPKGSFSTLEIQRTEQGDSAMYLCASSDSTQYFGPGTRLTVL.

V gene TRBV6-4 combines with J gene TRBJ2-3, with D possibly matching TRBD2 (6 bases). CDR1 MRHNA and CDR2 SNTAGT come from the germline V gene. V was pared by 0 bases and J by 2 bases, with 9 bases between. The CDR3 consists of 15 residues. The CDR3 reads CASSDSPGDTDTQYF. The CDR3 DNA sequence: TGTGCCAGCAGTGACTCACCGGGGGACACAGATACGCAGTATTTT.

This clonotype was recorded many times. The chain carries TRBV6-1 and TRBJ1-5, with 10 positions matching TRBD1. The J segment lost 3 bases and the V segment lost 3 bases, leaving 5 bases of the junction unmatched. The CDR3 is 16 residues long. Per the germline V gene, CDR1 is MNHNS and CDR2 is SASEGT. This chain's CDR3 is CASSEWTGGANQPQHF. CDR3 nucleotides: TGTGCCAGCAGTGAGTGGACAGGGGGGGCCAATCAGCCCCAGCATTTT.

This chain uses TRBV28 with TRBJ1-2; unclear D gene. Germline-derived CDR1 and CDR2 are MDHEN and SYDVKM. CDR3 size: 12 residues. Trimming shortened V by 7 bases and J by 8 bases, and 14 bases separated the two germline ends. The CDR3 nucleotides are TGTGCCAGCACTTCCGACACGTGGGGCTACACCTTC. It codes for CASTSDTWGYTF.

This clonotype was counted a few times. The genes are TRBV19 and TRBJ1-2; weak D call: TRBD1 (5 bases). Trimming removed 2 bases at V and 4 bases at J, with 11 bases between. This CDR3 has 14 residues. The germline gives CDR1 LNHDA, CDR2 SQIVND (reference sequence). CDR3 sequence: CASSIRRTRYGYTF. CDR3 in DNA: TGTGCCAGTAGTATAAGAAGGACACGCTATGGCTACACCTTC.